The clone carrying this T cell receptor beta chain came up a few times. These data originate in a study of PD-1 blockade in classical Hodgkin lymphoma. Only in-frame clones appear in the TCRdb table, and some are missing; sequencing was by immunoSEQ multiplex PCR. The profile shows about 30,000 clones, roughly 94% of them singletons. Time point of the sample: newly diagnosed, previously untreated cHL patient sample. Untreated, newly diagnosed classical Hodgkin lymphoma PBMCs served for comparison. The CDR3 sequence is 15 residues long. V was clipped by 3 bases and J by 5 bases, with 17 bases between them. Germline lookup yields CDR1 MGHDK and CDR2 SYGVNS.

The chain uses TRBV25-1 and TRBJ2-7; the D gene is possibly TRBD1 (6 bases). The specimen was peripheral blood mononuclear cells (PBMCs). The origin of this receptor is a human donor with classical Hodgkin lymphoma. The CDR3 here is CASSDWARGINEQYF. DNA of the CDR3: TGTGCCAGCAGTGATTGGGCCAGGGGCATCAACGAGCAGTACTTC.